These T cell receptor beta chains were read from a single sample in a study of control samples from healthy donors and cancer patients. Data came from immunoSEQ multiplex PCR; TCRdb stores just in-frame clones and leaves some out. This sample carries around 18,000 clones, around 84% of them seen once, and the ten largest clones take approximately 10%. The sequencing input was PBMCs. The receptors originated from a woman aged 70 to 79 with colorectal cancer. Each CDR3 is given with its conserved first and last residue. A D gene is named only where the DNA matches it firmly. Where a row states a size, it is once, few, many or the class of an expanded clone; other rows omit it.

D gene	V gene	J gene	clone size	CDR3 protein
-	TRBV19	TRBJ1-5	-	CASKAGGLSNQPQHF
-	TRBV4-1	TRBJ2-5	-	CASNQDNKVGETQYF
-	TRBV12-3/TRBV12-4	TRBJ1-2	-	CASSFGGYGYTF
-	TRBV19	TRBJ1-1	once	CASSPLGGRTEAFF
TRBD1	TRBV7-7	TRBJ2-7	-	CASSLGTGLSEQYF
-	TRBV4-2	TRBJ2-7	-	CASSTRAAGPYEQYF
-	TRBV4-3	TRBJ2-3	-	CASSRRITDTQYF
TRBD1	TRBV2	TRBJ1-2	once	CASSDNRGDYGYTF
-	TRBV13	TRBJ2-5	-	CASSFGQQETQYF
-	TRBV12-3/TRBV12-4	TRBJ1-3	few	CASSWGSGNTIYF
-	TRBV9	TRBJ1-1	-	CASSVGGTGGTEAFF
-	TRBV27	TRBJ1-4	-	CASSFAGSNEKLFF
TRBD2	TRBV2	TRBJ2-1	few	CASRGPGLASSSYNEQFF
-	TRBV14	TRBJ2-7	-	CASSQADPLYEQYF
-	TRBV4-3	TRBJ1-1	once	CASSQEGVWSTEAFF
-	TRBV5-1	TRBJ1-4	-	CASSLETGLNEKLFF
-	TRBV7-9	TRBJ1-3	-	CASILNSGNTIYF
-	TRBV7-2	TRBJ1-5	-	CASSLDNQPQHF
TRBD1	TRBV19	TRBJ2-1	-	CASSTRQGAYNEQFF
TRBD1	TRBV6-6	TRBJ1-1	-	CASSPGQGTTEAFF
-	TRBV24-1	TRBJ2-3	-	CATSDLRSPDTQYF
TRBD1	TRBV5-1	TRBJ1-2	once	CASSLAGGVDGYTF
-	TRBV25-1	TRBJ2-4	-	CASSEYYMGKNIQYF
TRBD2	TRBV5-1	TRBJ2-5	-	CASSLVAGGEETQYF
-	TRBV19	TRBJ2-7	once	CASGVRVSSYEQYF
-	TRBV7-9	TRBJ1-2	-	CASLRDTNYGYTF
TRBD1	TRBV29-1	TRBJ1-4	once	CSVGDRQYSGTRKLFF
-	TRBV24-1	TRBJ2-2	-	CATSEPTGELFF
TRBD2	TRBV7-9	TRBJ2-1	-	CASSLAGGLAGAREQFF
TRBD1	TRBV11-2	TRBJ2-3	-	CASSTHRGRADTQYF
TRBD2	TRBV10-1	TRBJ2-1	-	CASSGTSGSCYNEQFF
TRBD2	TRBV27	TRBJ2-3	-	CASRVTSGRAQGGTDTQYF
-	TRBV5-1	TRBJ2-1	-	CASSSGTLLSSYNEQFF
-	TRBV14	TRBJ1-3	-	CASSQEVSGNTIYF
-	TRBV10-2	TRBJ1-4	-	CASSERGKEKLFF
-	TRBV7-8	TRBJ1-4	-	CASSFRTGPEKLFF
TRBD2	TRBV5-5	TRBJ2-1	once	CASSLVGTSGSSYNEQFF
TRBD1	TRBV4-3	TRBJ2-7	-	CASSPDRDYYEQYF
TRBD1	TRBV5-8	TRBJ2-7	-	CASRPTGFGAREQYF
-	TRBV29-1	TRBJ1-4	few	CSVGAGIPNEKLFF
-	TRBV5-1	TRBJ2-5	-	CASSLGLLGAETQYF
TRBD2	TRBV4-3	TRBJ2-2	-	CASSSYQRGTGELFF
-	TRBV6-2/TRBV6-3	TRBJ1-5	-	CASSYLAVSDQPQHF
TRBD1	TRBV2	TRBJ1-1	-	CASGLQGDTEAFF
TRBD1	TRBV7-2	TRBJ1-1	-	CASSLDRLNTEAFF
TRBD1	TRBV4-3	TRBJ1-5	-	CASSQDPQGGSNQPQHF
TRBD1	TRBV10-3	TRBJ1-1	-	CAITPGQVNTEAFF
-	TRBV9	TRBJ1-2	-	CASSGFPASEGDISPSNYGYTF
-	TRBV11-2	TRBJ1-1	-	CASSLEVQTEAFF
TRBD1	TRBV6-5	TRBJ1-2	-	CASSYQGQGYGYTF
-	TRBV6-5	TRBJ2-5	once	CASSYPVQGRWETQYF
-	TRBV7-9	TRBJ2-7	-	CASRGAGANYEQYF
TRBD1	TRBV27	TRBJ1-6	-	CASRQGNNSPLHF
-	TRBV11-3	TRBJ2-3	-	CASSRDLRTDTQYF
-	TRBV7-8	TRBJ1-2	-	CASSLRGRDGYTF
TRBD1	TRBV9	TRBJ2-6	-	CASSSDRSSGANVLTF
-	TRBV14	TRBJ1-6	-	CASSPDSPNSPLHF
-	TRBV6-5	TRBJ1-5	-	CASNPQQGNQPQHF